This is a list of T cell receptor beta chains from one sample in a study of blood T cells in healthy people across ages. TCRdb reprocessed the 5' RACE reads via MiXCR and lists one record per CDR3 protein. The table records about a million distinct CDR3 sequences, roughly half of them present only once. Sequences were obtained from blood. Receptors originate from a woman aged 60 to 75 in good health. The CDR3 runs from the conserved cysteine through the conserved F or W. D genes are given only for firm matches. A clone size is listed for some rows: how often the clone was seen (once, few, many), or a class if it is expanded.

D	V	J	size	DNA	CDR3
TRBD1	TRBV30	TRBJ2-7	-	TGTGCCTGGAGTGTAGGGACAGGGACCGAGCAGTACTTC	CAWSVGTGTEQYF
-	TRBV7-8	TRBJ1-1	-	TGCGCCAGCAGCTGGACAATGTACACTGAAGCTTTCTTT	CASSWTMYTEAFF
-	TRBV29-1	TRBJ2-7	few	TGCAGCGTTGGGGACGTAATCCGACCGGGGCCCTACGAGCAGTACTTC	CSVGDVIRPGPYEQYF
TRBD1	TRBV6-2/TRBV6-3	TRBJ2-7	-	TGTGCCAGCAGTCTCCTTATACCGGGACAGGGGTCGGTTGAGCAGTACTTC	CASSLLIPGQGSVEQYF
TRBD2	TRBV24-1	TRBJ2-1	few	TGTGCCACCAGTGAAGCTAGCGGGAGATTCTACAATGAGCAGTTCTTC	CATSEASGRFYNEQFF
TRBD2	TRBV20-1	TRBJ2-1	-	TGCAGTGCTAGAGCTGGGGGAGGGGAGTTGGATGAGCAGTTCTTC	CSARAGGGELDEQFF
-	TRBV6-9	TRBJ2-7	-	TGTGCCAGCAGTTATGTACAGGGATACGAGCAGTACTTC	CASSYVQGYEQYF
-	TRBV28	TRBJ2-5	few	TGTGCCAGCAGTTCCCCCGGAAAAGGGAACCAAGAGACCCAGTACTTC	CASSSPGKGNQETQYF
TRBD2	TRBV5-6	TRBJ2-7	-	TGTGCCAGCAGCTTGCCGGGAGCGGGATTTTACGAGCAGTACTTC	CASSLPGAGFYEQYF
TRBD1	TRBV4-1	TRBJ1-5	-	TGCGCCAGCAGCCCAGGACAGGTCAAAGGGGGTCAGCCCCAGCATTTT	CASSPGQVKGGQPQHF
TRBD2	TRBV27	TRBJ2-1	-	TGTGCCAGCAGTTTACCACTAGCGGGAGGCTTCAATGAGCAGTTCTTC	CASSLPLAGGFNEQFF
TRBD2	TRBV20-1	TRBJ2-1	-	TGCAGTGCTACAAAACCGGGACTAGCAAGCAATGAGCAGTTCTTC	CSATKPGLASNEQFF
-	TRBV29-1	TRBJ1-4	-	TGCAGCGCTGCACAGGCAAGGCAAGCGAAAAATGAAAAACTGTTTTTT	CSAAQARQAKNEKLFF
TRBD2	TRBV20-1	TRBJ2-1	-	TGCAGTGCTAGAGCTTCAGCGGGAGATTCGTATGAGCAGTTCTTC	CSARASAGDSYEQFF
-	TRBV7-9	TRBJ2-7	-	TGTGCCAGCAGTTTTGAGACTAGTGGACTCCACAATGAGCAGTACTTC	CASSFETSGLHNEQYF
-	TRBV20-1	TRBJ1-1	-	TGCAGTGCTAGGGCTTGGGGTGAAGCTTTCTTT	CSARAWGEAFF
TRBD2	TRBV12-3/TRBV12-4	TRBJ2-7	few	TGTGCCAGCAGACGCGCGGGAGGCTACGAGCAGTACTTC	CASRRAGGYEQYF
-	TRBV20-1	TRBJ2-4	few	TGCAGTGCTAGTTCAACAGGGACGGTAAACATTCAGTACTTC	CSASSTGTVNIQYF
-	TRBV6-2/TRBV6-3	TRBJ1-1	-	TGTGCCAGCAGTGGCACCCCGGGTAGAACTGAAGCTTTCTTT	CASSGTPGRTEAFF
TRBD2	TRBV20-1	TRBJ2-7	-	TGCAGTGCTAGCGTTCGGACTAGCGGCTCCTACGAGCAGTACTTC	CSASVRTSGSYEQYF
TRBD1	TRBV5-1	TRBJ1-2	-	TGCGCCAGCAGCTCTACAGGGGATAAATCCTATGGCTACACCTTC	CASSSTGDKSYGYTF
TRBD2	TRBV20-1	TRBJ2-1	-	TGCAGTGCACCGCTAGCGGGAGTGTACGATGAGCAGTTCTTC	CSAPLAGVYDEQFF
TRBD1	TRBV25-1	TRBJ2-5	-	TGTGCCAGCAGCACACAGGGGAACAGGGGGGAGACCCAGTACTTC	CASSTQGNRGETQYF
TRBD2	TRBV28	TRBJ2-3	-	TGTGCCAGCAGTTTGCCTAGCGGGAGTCTGGATACGCAGTATTTT	CASSLPSGSLDTQYF
TRBD2	TRBV4-2	TRBJ2-2	-	TGTGCCAGCAGCCAAGACGAGTCTAGCGGGGAATTGAACACCGGGGAGCTGTTTTTT	CASSQDESSGELNTGELFF
TRBD1	TRBV12-3/TRBV12-4	TRBJ2-7	-	TGTGCCAGCAGTCCTCGACAGGGTAGGACCGAGCAGTACTTC	CASSPRQGRTEQYF
-	TRBV5-6	TRBJ1-5	-	TGTGCCAGCAGCAGCCGGGACAAAAAACAGCCCCAGCATTTT	CASSSRDKKQPQHF
-	TRBV2	TRBJ1-1	few	TGTGCCAGCAGGACCGGGACGCTGAACACTGAAGCTTTCTTT	CASRTGTLNTEAFF
-	TRBV20-1	TRBJ2-7	-	TGCAGTGCTCAGGGACCGGCCCACGAGCAGTACTTC	CSAQGPAHEQYF
-	TRBV30	TRBJ2-7	-	TGTGCCTGGAGTGTGATAGGGTACCACGAGCAGTACTTC	CAWSVIGYHEQYF
-	TRBV5-6	TRBJ1-1	once	TGTGCCAGCAGCCTGGGGGGAGACACGAACACTGAAGCTTTCTTT	CASSLGGDTNTEAFF
-	TRBV28	TRBJ2-1	-	TGTGCCAGCAGTTTACCGGGGGCAGGGGTTGAGCAGTTCTTC	CASSLPGAGVEQFF
TRBD2	TRBV11-2	TRBJ2-3	-	TGTGCCAGCAGCTTCCGACTAGCGGGGGCCCTTCTGGCAGATACGCAGTATTTT	CASSFRLAGALLADTQYF
TRBD1	TRBV7-2	TRBJ2-7	-	TGTGCCAGCAGCTCGGGGGACAGGGTGGGAAGGTACGAGCAGTACTTC	CASSSGDRVGRYEQYF
-	TRBV13	TRBJ2-1	-	TGTGCCAGCAGCTTATCGTGGACTGCCTACAATGAGCAGTTCTTC	CASSLSWTAYNEQFF
-	TRBV12-3/TRBV12-4	TRBJ2-6	-	TGTGCCAGCAGACGACGGAGATCTGGGGCCAACGTCCTGACTTTC	CASRRRRSGANVLTF
TRBD2	TRBV20-1	TRBJ2-1	-	TGCAGTGCTAGAGATGGCGCGGGAGGGTACAATGAGCAGTTCTTC	CSARDGAGGYNEQFF
-	TRBV3-1	TRBJ2-3	once	TGTGCCAGCAGCCACCAAACCACTGCCATGGATACGCAGTATTTT	CASSHQTTAMDTQYF
-	TRBV12-3/TRBV12-4	TRBJ1-2	-	TGTGCCAGCAGTTTAACAGCCCCGATGGGCTATGGCTACACCTTC	CASSLTAPMGYGYTF
-	TRBV6-6	TRBJ2-6	few	TGTGCCAGCAGTTACTCGTTAGGTTCTGGGGCCAACGTCCTGACTTTC	CASSYSLGSGANVLTF
-	TRBV4-1	TRBJ1-2	-	TGCGCCAGCAGCCAAGTTTTTACAGGGAGGGACTATGGCTACACCTTC	CASSQVFTGRDYGYTF
TRBD2	TRBV7-2	TRBJ2-2	-	TGTGCCAGCAGTCTAATAGCGGGGATGGGTACCGGGGAGCTGTTTTTT	CASSLIAGMGTGELFF
TRBD2	TRBV20-1	TRBJ2-5	-	TGCAGTGCTAAAAGGCTCCGCGGGGGGGCCCAAGGGATAGAGACCCAGTACTTC	CSAKRLRGGAQGIETQYF